These 21 T cell receptor beta chains originate from one sample sequenced in a study of blood T cells in healthy people across ages. Primers used in a second PCR of about 7 to 12 cycles were a sample-barcoded 5' primer and a J-beta primer mix. A single record per CDR3 protein comes from TCRdb applying MiXCR to the 5' RACE reads. The data show under 2,000,000 distinct CDR3 sequences, around half seen once. Sequencing was carried out using blood. The receptors were sampled from a woman in her thirties or forties in good health.

The table lists this clonotype with a count of one. One end of the junction is discordant with germline, which a read error may explain. V is TRBV6-1 and J is TRBJ2-1; D not certain. This CDR3 has 12 residues. Germline V gene data show CDR1 as MNHNS and CDR2 as SASEGT. CDR3 sequence reads: CASSDSYDEQFF. The CDR3 DNA sequence: TGTGCCAGCAGTGACAGCTACGATGAGCAGTTCTTC.

In its sample, this clonotype was seen a few times. This sequence joins TRBV10-3 and TRBJ1-5; D gene unclear. Trimming shortened V by 3 bases and J by 4 bases, and 10 bases separated the two germline ends. The CDR3 length is 14 residues. CDR1 is ENHRY, CDR2 SYGVKD, per germline. This CDR3 reads CAISEGSANQPQHF. CDR3 bases: TGTGCCATCAGTGAAGGTAGTGCAAATCAGCCCCAGCATTTT.

This clonotype was counted only a few times. The chain has TRBV11-2 and TRBJ2-3; D unclear. Trimming took off 5 bases at V and 0 bases at J, with 12 bases between the two ends. From germline, CDR1 is SGHAT and CDR2 FQNNGV. This CDR3 comprises 15 residues. CDR3: CASSQSLPSTDTQYF. CDR3 bases: TGTGCCAGCAGCCAATCGCTCCCCAGCACAGATACGCAGTATTTT.

This clonotype was seen many times. One end of the junction varies from germline; a read error may be responsible. The gene calls are TRBV4-3 and TRBJ2-7, with TRBD1 identical over 8 bases. This CDR3 contains 15 residues. CDR1 is LGHNA, CDR2 YSLEER, per germline. CDR3 sequence: CASSQAAGTGYEQYF. As DNA, the CDR3 is TGTGCCAGCAGCCAAGCCGCCGGGACAGGCTACGAGCAGTACTTC.

The chain links TRBV28 to TRBJ1-2; D is possibly TRBD1 (6 bases). Germline V lookup: CDR1 MDHEN, CDR2 SYDVKM. This CDR3 is built from 16 residues. V was cut by 2 bases and J by 6 bases, with 19 bases left in between. CDR3 region: CASSLLGHQTPDGYTF. DNA for the CDR3: TGTGCCAGCAGTTTACTGGGACACCAGACGCCGGATGGCTACACCTTC.

This clonotype was seen a few times. One end of the junction is discordant with germline, which a read error may explain. This sequence joins TRBV20-1 and TRBJ2-5, with a possible D match to TRBD1 (6 bases). The CDR3 runs to 11 residues. Germline CDR1 reads DFQATT; CDR2 reads SNEGSKA (reference sequence). The chain's CDR3 is CRPQGLETQYF. In nucleotides, the CDR3 is TGCAGGCCCCAGGGGTTAGAGACCCAGTATTTC.

This clonotype has only one observation. The V gene is TRBV12-3 or TRBV12-4, the J gene TRBJ2-7; TRBD1 might be the D (6 bases). The J call may be mistaken, given a closer DNA end match to TRBJ2-5. The CDR3 contains 17 residues. The CDR3 DNA reads TGTGCCAGCAGTTTAGCTTCCTTGGGACACATAGAAGAGACCCAGTACTTC. It yields the protein CASSLASLGHIEETQYF.

The CDR3 region has the DNA TGTGCCACCACTACCCAGGGAAATCAGCCCCAGCATTTT. This gives the protein CATTTQGNQPQHF. The rearrangement uses TRBV24-1 and TRBJ1-5; D is possibly TRBD1 (5 bases). The germline V and J ends were trimmed by 8 bases and 4 bases, with 11 bases remaining between them. CDR3 length equals 13 residues. Germline V gene lookup returns CDR1 KGHDR and CDR2 SFDVKD.

This chain joins TRBV4-2 and TRBJ2-3, with D perhaps given as TRBD1 or TRBD2 (5 bases each). The germline V and J ends were trimmed by 1 base and 8 bases, with 16 bases remaining between them. The CDR3 has 15 residues. The germline CDR1 and CDR2 sequences are LGHNA and YNFKEQ. The CDR3 DNA reads as TGTGCCAGCAGCCAAGCTGAGGGGTCAGCAGGTACGCAGTATTTT. Amino acids: CASSQAEGSAGTQYF.

This clonotype was counted between two and nine times. This chain uses TRBV4-3 with TRBJ2-5; 7 nucleotides align to TRBD1. Per the germline V gene, CDR1 is LGHNA and CDR2 is YSLEER. J gave up 1 base and V 0 bases, and 5 bases lay outside the gene matches. This CDR3 has 16 residues. This CDR3 is CASSQDTGAPQETQYF. Here the CDR3 DNA reads TGCGCCAGCAGCCAAGATACAGGGGCCCCCCAAGAGACCCAGTACTTC.

This clonotype was found a few times. The V and J genes are TRBV6-2 or TRBV6-3 and TRBJ2-7; TRBD2 matches 7 bases. The J segment lost 1 base and the V segment lost 2 bases, leaving 5 bases of the junction unmatched. The CDR3 loop spans 15 amino acids. CDR1 is MNHEY, CDR2 SVGEGT, per germline. In DNA form, the CDR3 reads TGTGCCAGCAGTTACGCCGGGACTACATCCTACGAGCAGTACTTC. This encodes CASSYAGTTSYEQYF.

This clonotype occurred a few times. The V gene is TRBV10-2, the J gene TRBJ1-2; possible D gene TRBD1, 6 bases. V was trimmed by 2 bases and J by 2 bases, leaving 9 bases between them. The CDR3 totals 14 residues. Germline V gene sequence: CDR1 WSHSY, CDR2 SAAADI. The CDR3 sequence is CASSEQTGNYGYTF. The CDR3 DNA reads TGCGCCAGCAGTGAGCAAACAGGGAACTATGGCTACACCTTC.

As DNA, the CDR3 is TGTGCCAGCAGTTACTCGCCTGGGACAGGGACCTGGGGGGAGCAGTACTTC. Translated: CASSYSPGTGTWGEQYF. V is TRBV6-6 and J is TRBJ2-5; 9 positions agree with TRBD1. Germline V lookup: CDR1 MNHNY, CDR2 SVGAGI (reference sequence). The CDR3 runs to 17 residues. V shed 0 bases, J shed 11 bases, and the junction held 16 bases outside the gene matches.

The gene calls are TRBV28 and TRBJ2-1, with 10 positions matching TRBD2. The germline V gene encodes CDR1 MDHEN and CDR2 SYDVKM. Trimming at V came to 2 bases and at J to 4 bases, leaving 5 bases not matched to a gene. CDR3 length: 16 amino acids. CDR3 in amino acids: CASSLLASGSYNEQFF. The CDR3 nucleotides read TGTGCCAGCAGTTTACTGGCTAGCGGGAGTTACAATGAGCAGTTCTTC.

This clonotype appeared once. The genes are TRBV4-1 and TRBJ2-1; 13 nucleotides agree with TRBD2. The CDR3 covers 16 residues. Trimming removed 3 bases from V and 8 bases from J; junction bases left unmatched: 7. Germline V gene sequence: CDR1 MGHRA, CDR2 YSYEKL. The CDR3 DNA reads as TGCGCCAGCAGCCACGGGACTAGCGGGGTTTTGGATGAGCAGTTCTTC. Amino acid sequence: CASSHGTSGVLDEQFF.

This clonotype was seen a few times. The chain employs TRBV2 and TRBJ2-3; 10 bases line up with TRBD1. The CDR3 is made up of 16 amino acids. With V trimmed by 6 bases and J by 3 bases, 9 bases remained unmatched. The germline CDR1 and CDR2 sequences are SNHLY and FYNNEI. CDR3 region: CASRGRDRGRTDTQYF. The CDR3 DNA sequence: TGTGCCAGCAGAGGCCGCGACAGGGGGCGTACAGATACGCAGTATTTT.

The rearrangement uses TRBV4-3 and TRBJ2-4, with 7 bases lining up with TRBD1. The J call is uncertain, as TRBJ2-7 better fits the DNA end. Germline assignment: CDR1 LGHNA and CDR2 YSLEER. The CDR3 runs 15 residues. CDR3 coding DNA: TGCGCCAGCAGCCAAGAAGGGGGACAGACCTACGAGCAGTACTTC. This gives the protein CASSQEGGQTYEQYF.

This clonotype came up once. The chain uses TRBV15 and TRBJ2-3; D may be TRBD2 (6 bases). CDR1 is LNHNV and CDR2 is YYDKDF in the germline V gene (reference sequence). The CDR3 loop spans 16 amino acids. With 8 bases removed from V and 4 bases from J, the gap between germline ends came to 22 bases. Here the CDR3 DNA reads TGTGCCACCGCCACTCGAAAGACTAGAAGCGCAGATACGCAGTATTTT. It codes for CATATRKTRSADTQYF.

CDR3 amino acids: CSARGQAWEGSSGANVLTF. CDR3 DNA sequence: TGCAGTGCTAGAGGACAGGCCTGGGAGGGAAGCTCTGGGGCCAACGTCCTGACTTTC. The rearrangement links TRBV20-1 to TRBJ2-6, with a possible D match to TRBD2 (7 bases). This CDR3 is 19 amino acids long. CDR1 DFQATT and CDR2 SNEGSKA come from the germline V gene (reference sequence). Trimming removed 1 base from V and 0 bases from J, with 19 bases in between.

This chain links TRBV20-1 with TRBJ2-6, with 7 positions matching TRBD1. The CDR3 totals 19 residues. CDR1 and CDR2 (germline): DFQATT, SNEGSKA (reference sequence). V was clipped by 6 bases and J by 0 bases; unmatched bases: 17. The CDR3 reads CSASASDRALSSGANVLTF. CDR3 DNA sequence: TGCAGTGCCTCCGCGTCCGACAGGGCCCTCTCCTCTGGGGCCAACGTCCTGACTTTC.

This clonotype was observed a single time. The rearrangement uses TRBV5-1 and TRBJ2-3; a possible D gene is TRBD2 (6 bases). CDR3 length equals 15 residues. CDR1 is SGHRS and CDR2 is YFSETQ in the germline V gene. V was pared by 1 base and J by 5 bases, with 14 bases between. The CDR3 region has the DNA TGCGCCAGCAGCTTGACGGGGGTAGATAAAGATACGCAGTATTTT. Residues: CASSLTGVDKDTQYF.